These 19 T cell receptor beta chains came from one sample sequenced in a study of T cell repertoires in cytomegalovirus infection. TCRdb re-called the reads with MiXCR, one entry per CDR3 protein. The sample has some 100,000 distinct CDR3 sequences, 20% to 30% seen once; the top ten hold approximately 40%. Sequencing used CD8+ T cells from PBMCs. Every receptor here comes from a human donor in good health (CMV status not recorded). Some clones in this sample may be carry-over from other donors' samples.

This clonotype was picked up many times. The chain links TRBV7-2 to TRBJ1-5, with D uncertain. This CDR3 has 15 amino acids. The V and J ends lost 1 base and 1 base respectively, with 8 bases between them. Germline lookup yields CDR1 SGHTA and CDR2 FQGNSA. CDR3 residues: CASSLGTLSNQPQHF. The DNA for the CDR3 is TGTGCCAGCAGCTTAGGGACGTTAAGCAATCAGCCCCAGCATTTT. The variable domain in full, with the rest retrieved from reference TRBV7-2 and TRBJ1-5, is GAGVSQSPSNKVTEKGKDVELRCDPISGHTALYWYRQSLGQGLEFLIYFQGNSAPDKSGLPSDRFSAERTGGSVSTLTIQRTQQEDSAVYLCASSLGTLSNQPQHFGDGTRLSIL.

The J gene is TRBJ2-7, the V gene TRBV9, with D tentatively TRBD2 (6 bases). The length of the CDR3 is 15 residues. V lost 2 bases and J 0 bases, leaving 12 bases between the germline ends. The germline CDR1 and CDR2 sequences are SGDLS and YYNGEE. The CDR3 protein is CASSVEPGSSYEQYF. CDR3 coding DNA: TGTGCCAGCAGCGTTGAACCCGGGAGCTCCTACGAGCAGTACTTC.

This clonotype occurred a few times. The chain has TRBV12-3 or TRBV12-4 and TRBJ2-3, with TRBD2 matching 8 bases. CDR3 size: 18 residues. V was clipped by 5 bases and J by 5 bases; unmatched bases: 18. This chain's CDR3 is CASSPMGGLAGAGDTQYF. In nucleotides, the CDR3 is TGTGCCAGCAGTCCGATGGGGGGGCTAGCGGGCGCCGGAGATACGCAGTATTTT.

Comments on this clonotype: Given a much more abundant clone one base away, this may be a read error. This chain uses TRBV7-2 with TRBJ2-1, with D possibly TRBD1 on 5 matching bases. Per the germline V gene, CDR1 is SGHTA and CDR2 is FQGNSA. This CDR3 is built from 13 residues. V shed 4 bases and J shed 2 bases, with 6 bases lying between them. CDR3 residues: CASSSGTYNEQFF. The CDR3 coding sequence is TGTGCCAGCAGCTCAGGGACCTACAATGAGCAGTTCTTC. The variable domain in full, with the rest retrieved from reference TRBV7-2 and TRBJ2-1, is GAGVSQSPSNKVTEKGKDVELRCDPISGHTALYWYRQSLGQGLEFLIYFQGNSAPDKSGLPSDRFSAERTGGSVSTLTIQRTQQEDSAVYLCASSSGTYNEQFFGPGTRLTVL.

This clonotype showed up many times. The chain's CDR3 is CASSLGGQGEQFF. The CDR3 DNA is TGTGCCAGCAGCTTAGGTGGGCAAGGTGAGCAGTTCTTC. This chain uses TRBV7-2 with TRBJ2-1; no clear D gene. The V gene lost 1 base and the J gene lost 9 bases, with 10 bases spanning the gap. CDR1 SGHTA and CDR2 FQGNSA come from the germline V gene. The CDR3 loop spans 13 amino acids.

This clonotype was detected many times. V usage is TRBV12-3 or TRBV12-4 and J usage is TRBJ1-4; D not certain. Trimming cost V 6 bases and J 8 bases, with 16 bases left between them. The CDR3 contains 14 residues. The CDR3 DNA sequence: TGTGCCAGCAGACTGCTACTGGATGGGGAAAAACTGTTTTTT. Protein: CASRLLLDGEKLFF.

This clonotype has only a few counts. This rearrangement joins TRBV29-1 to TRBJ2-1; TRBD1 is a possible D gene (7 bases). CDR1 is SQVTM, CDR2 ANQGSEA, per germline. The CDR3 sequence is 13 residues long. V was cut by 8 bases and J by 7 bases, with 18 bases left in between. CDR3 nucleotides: TGCAGCCTGAGGGACAGCCGGGGGAATGAGCAGTTCTTC. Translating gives CSLRDSRGNEQFF.

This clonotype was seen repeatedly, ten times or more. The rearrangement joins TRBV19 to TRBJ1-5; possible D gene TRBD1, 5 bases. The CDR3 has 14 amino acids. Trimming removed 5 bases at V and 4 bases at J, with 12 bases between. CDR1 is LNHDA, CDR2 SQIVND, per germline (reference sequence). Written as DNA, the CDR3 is TGTGCCAGTAGTCAGGACATGATAAATCAGCCCCAGCATTTT. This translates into CASSQDMINQPQHF.

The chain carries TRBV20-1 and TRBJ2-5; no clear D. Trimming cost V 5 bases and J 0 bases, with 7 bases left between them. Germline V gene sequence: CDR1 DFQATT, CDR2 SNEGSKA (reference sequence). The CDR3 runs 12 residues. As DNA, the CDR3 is TGCAGTGCTTCTTCCAACCAAGAGACCCAGTACTTC. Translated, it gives CSASSNQETQYF.

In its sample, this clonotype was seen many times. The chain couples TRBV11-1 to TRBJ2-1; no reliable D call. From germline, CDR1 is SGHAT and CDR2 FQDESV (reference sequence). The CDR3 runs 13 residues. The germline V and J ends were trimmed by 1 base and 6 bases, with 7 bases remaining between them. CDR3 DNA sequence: TGTGCCAGCAGCTTAGTGCGGAGCAATGAGCAGTTCTTC. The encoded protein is CASSLVRSNEQFF.

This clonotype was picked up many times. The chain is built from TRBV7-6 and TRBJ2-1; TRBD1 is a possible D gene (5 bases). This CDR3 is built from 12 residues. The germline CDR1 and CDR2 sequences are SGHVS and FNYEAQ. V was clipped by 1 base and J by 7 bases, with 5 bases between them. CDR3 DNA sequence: TGTGCCAGCAGCTTAGAGGGGAATGAGCAGTTCTTC. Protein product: CASSLEGNEQFF.

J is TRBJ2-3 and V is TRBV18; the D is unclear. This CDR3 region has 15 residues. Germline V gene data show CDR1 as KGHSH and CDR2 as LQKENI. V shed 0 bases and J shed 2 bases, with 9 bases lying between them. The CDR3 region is CASSPPTETTDTQYF. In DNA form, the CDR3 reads TGTGCCAGCTCACCACCAACGGAAACCACAGATACGCAGTATTTT.

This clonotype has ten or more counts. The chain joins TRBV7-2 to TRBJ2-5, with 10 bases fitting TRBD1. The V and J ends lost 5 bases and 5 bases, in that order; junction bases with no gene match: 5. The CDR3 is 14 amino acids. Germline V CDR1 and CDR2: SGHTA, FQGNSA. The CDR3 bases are TGTGCCAGCAGCCCGGGACAGGGGTTGGAGACCCAGTACTTC. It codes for CASSPGQGLETQYF.

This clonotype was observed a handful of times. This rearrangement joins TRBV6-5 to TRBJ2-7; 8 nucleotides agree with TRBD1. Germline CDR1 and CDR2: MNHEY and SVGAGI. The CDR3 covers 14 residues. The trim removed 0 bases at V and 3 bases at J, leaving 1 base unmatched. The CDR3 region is CASSYSDRGYEQYF. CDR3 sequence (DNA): TGTGCCAGCAGTTACTCCGACAGGGGCTACGAGCAGTACTTC.

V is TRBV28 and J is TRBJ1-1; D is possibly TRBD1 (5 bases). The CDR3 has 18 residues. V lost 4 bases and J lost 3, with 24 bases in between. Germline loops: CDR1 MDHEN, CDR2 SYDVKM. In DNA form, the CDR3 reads TGTGCCAGCAGTTCGGATCCTCCCGGGACTCTTGGGGACACTGAAGCTTTCTTT. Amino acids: CASSSDPPGTLGDTEAFF.

CDR3 sequence reads: CASSPSGQGDETQYF. The CDR3 DNA follows: TGTGCCAGCAGTCCTTCAGGACAGGGAGATGAGACCCAGTACTTC. V usage is TRBV11-2 and J usage is TRBJ2-5; 8 bases map to TRBD1. Germline loops: CDR1 SGHAT, CDR2 FQNNGV. V lost 6 bases and J lost 5; bases outside the gene matches: 11. The CDR3 is 15 residues long.

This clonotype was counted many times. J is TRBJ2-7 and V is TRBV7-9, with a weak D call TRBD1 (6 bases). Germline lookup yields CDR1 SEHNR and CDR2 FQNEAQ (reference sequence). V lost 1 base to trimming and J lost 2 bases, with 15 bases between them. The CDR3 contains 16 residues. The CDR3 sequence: CASSLVGQGRAYEQYF. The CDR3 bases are TGTGCCAGCAGCTTAGTGGGGCAGGGGAGAGCCTACGAGCAGTACTTC.

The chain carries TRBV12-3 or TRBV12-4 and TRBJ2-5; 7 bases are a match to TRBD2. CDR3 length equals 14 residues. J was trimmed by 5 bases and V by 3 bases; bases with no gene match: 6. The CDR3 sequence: CASSFDAGVETQYF. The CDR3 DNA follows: TGTGCCAGCAGTTTTGACGCGGGGGTGGAGACCCAGTACTTC.

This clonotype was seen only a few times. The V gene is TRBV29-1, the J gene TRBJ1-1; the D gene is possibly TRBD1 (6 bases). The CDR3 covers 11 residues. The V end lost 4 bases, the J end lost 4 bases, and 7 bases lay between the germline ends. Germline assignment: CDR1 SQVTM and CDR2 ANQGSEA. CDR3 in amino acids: CSVGGGTEAFF. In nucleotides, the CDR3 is TGCAGCGTTGGAGGGGGCACTGAAGCTTTCTTT.